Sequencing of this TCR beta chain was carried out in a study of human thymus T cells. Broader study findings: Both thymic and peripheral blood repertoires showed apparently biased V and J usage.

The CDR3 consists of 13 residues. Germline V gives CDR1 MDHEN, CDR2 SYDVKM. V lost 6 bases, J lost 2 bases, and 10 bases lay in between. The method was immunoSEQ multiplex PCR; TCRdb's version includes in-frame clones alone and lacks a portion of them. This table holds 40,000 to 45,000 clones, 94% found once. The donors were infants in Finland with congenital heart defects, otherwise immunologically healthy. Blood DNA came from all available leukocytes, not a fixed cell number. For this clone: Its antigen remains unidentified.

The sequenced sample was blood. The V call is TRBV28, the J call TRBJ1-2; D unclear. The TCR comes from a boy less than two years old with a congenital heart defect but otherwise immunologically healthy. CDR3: CASSEPKNYGYTF. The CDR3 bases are TGTGCCAGCAGCGAACCGAAAAACTATGGCTACACCTTC.